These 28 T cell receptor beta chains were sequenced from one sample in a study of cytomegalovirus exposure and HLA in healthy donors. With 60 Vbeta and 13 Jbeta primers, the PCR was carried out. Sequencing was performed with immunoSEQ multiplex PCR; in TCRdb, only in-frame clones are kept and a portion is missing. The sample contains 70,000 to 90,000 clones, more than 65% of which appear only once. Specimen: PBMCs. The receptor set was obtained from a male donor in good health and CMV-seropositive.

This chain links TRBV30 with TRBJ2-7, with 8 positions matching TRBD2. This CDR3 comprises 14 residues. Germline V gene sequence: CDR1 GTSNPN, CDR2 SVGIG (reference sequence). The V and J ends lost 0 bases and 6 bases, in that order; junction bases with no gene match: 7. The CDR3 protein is CAWSVTGGVGEQYF. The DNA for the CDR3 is TGTGCCTGGAGTGTAACGGGAGGGGTTGGCGAGCAGTACTTC. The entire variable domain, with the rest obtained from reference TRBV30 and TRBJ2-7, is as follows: SQTIHQWPATLVQPVGSPLSLECTVEGTSNPNLYWYRQAAGRGLQLLFYSVGIGQISSEVPQNLSASRPQDRQFILSSKKLLLSDSGFYLCAWSVTGGVGEQYFGPGTRLTVT.

CDR3 amino acids: CASSFYIAGDSYNEQFF. CDR3 DNA: TGTGCCAGCAGCTTCTATATAGCGGGAGACTCCTACAATGAGCAGTTCTTC. The chain uses TRBV5-8 and TRBJ2-1, with TRBD2 identical over 9 bases. The V and J ends lost 2 bases and 0 bases, in that order; junction bases with no gene match: 6. Germline CDR1 and CDR2: SGHTS and YDEGEE. CDR3 length: 17 amino acids.

CDR3 region: CASSIGQGGPYEQYF. In nucleotides, the CDR3 is TGTGCCAGTAGTATCGGCCAGGGGGGACCCTACGAGCAGTACTTC. The V call is TRBV19, the J call TRBJ2-7, with a weak D call TRBD1 (7 bases). Germline V gene sequence: CDR1 LNHDA, CDR2 SQIVND (reference sequence). CDR3 length: 15 amino acids. Trimming shortened V by 3 bases and J by 2 bases, and 14 bases separated the two germline ends.

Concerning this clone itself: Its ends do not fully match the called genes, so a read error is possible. The CDR3 sequence: CSSSLWPEPNTGELFF. In DNA, the CDR3 is TGTTCCAGCAGCTTATGGCCAGAACCGAACACCGGGGAGCTGTTTTTT. J is TRBJ2-2 and V is TRBV7-9; D gene ambiguous. This CDR3 is 16 amino acids long. CDR1 is SEHNR and CDR2 is FQNEAQ in the germline V gene (reference sequence).

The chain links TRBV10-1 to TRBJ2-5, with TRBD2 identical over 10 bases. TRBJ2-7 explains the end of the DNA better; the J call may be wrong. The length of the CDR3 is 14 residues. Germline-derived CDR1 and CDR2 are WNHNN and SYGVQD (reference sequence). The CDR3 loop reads CASSEEGLAYEQYF. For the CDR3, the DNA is TGCGCCAGCAGTGAAGAGGGACTAGCGTACGAGCAGTACTTC.

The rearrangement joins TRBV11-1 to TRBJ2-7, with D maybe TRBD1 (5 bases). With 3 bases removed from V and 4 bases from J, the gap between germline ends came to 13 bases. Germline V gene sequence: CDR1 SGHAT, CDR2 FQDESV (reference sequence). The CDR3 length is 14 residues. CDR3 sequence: CASSLTTDVYEQYF. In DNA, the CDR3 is TGTGCCAGCAGCTTGACGACAGATGTTTACGAGCAGTACTTC.

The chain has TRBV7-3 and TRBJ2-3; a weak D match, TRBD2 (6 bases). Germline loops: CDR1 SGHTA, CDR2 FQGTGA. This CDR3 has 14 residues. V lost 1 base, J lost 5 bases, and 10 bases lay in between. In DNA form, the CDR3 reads TGTGCCAGCAGCTTAAAACGGGGGAGAGATACGCAGTATTTT. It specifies CASSLKRGRDTQYF.

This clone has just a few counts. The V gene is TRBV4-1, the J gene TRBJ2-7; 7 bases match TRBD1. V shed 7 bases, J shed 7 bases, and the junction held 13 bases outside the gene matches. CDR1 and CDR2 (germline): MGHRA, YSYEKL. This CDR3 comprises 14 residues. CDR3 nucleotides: TGCGCCAGCACCTGGACAGGCGGAAGGGGTGAGCAGTACTTC. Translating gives CASTWTGGRGEQYF.

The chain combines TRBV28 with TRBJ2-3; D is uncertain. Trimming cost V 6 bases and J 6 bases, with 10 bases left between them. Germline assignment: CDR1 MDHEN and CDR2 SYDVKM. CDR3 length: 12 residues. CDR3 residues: CASSLTWDTQYF. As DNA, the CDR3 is TGTGCCAGCAGCTTGACTTGGGATACGCAGTATTTT.

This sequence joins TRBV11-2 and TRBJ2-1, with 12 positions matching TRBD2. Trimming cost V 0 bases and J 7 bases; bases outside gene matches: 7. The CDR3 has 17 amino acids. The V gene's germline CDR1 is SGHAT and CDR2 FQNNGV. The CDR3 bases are TGTGCCAGCAGCTTAGACCCTAGCGGGGGGGCCAGGAATGAGCAGTTCTTC. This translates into CASSLDPSGGARNEQFF.

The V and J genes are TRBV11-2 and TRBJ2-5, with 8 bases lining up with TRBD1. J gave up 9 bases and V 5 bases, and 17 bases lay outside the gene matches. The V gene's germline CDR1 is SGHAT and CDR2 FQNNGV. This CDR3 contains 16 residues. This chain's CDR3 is CASSRRLRGPPKAQYF. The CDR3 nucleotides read TGTGCCAGCAGCAGACGACTCAGGGGGCCACCAAAGGCCCAGTACTTC.

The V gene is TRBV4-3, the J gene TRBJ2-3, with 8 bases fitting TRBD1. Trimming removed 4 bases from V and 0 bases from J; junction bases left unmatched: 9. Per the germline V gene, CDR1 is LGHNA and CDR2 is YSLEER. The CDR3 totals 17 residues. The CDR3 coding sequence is TGCGCCAGCAGCCGAATAGGACAGGGTAAAAGCACAGATACGCAGTATTTT. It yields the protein CASSRIGQGKSTDTQYF.

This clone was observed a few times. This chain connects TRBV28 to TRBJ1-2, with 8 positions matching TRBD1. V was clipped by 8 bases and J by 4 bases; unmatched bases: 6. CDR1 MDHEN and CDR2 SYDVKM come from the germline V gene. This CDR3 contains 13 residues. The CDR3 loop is CASFGQGVYGYTF. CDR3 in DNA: TGTGCCAGCTTCGGACAGGGAGTCTATGGCTACACCTTC.

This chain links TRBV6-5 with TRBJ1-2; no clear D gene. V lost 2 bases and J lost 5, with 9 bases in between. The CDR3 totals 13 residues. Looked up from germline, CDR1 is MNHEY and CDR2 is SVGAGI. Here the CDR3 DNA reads TGTGCCAGCAGTTACGAGTTCTCTTATGGCTACACCTTC. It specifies CASSYEFSYGYTF.

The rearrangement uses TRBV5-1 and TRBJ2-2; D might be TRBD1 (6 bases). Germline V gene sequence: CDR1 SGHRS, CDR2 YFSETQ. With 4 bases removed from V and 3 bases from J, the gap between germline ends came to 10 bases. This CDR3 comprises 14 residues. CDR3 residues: CASSQQGHTGELFF. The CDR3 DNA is TGCGCCAGCAGCCAACAGGGTCACACCGGGGAGCTGTTTTTT.

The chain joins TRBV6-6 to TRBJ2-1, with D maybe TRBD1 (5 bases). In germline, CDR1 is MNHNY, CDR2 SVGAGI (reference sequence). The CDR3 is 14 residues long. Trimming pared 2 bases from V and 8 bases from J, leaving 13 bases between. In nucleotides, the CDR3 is TGTGCCAGCAGTTACGTGGGTAAGGGGCATGAGCAGTTCTTC. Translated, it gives CASSYVGKGHEQFF.

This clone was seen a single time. The CDR3 DNA reads as TGTGCCAGCAGCTTGGACGGACAGGGTAGTAGTGGCTACACCTTC. This sequence encodes CASSLDGQGSSGYTF. This sequence joins TRBV5-4 and TRBJ1-2; TRBD1 matches 8 bases. The germline V gene has CDR1 SGHNT and CDR2 YYREEE (reference sequence). The CDR3 sequence is 15 residues long. With V trimmed by 0 bases and J by 7 bases, 8 bases remained unmatched.

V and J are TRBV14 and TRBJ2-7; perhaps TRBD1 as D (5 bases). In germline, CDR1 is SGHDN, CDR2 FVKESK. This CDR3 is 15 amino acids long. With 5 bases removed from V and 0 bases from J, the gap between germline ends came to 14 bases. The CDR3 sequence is CASSESQAPSYEQYF. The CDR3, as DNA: TGTGCCAGCAGCGAGTCACAGGCTCCCTCCTACGAGCAGTACTTC.

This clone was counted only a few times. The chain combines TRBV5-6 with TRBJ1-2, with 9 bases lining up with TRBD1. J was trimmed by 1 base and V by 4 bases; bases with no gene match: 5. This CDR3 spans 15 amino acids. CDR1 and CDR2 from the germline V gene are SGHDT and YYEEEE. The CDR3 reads CASSRPGQGNYGYTF. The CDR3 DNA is TGTGCCAGCAGCCGCCCGGGACAGGGTAACTATGGCTACACCTTC.

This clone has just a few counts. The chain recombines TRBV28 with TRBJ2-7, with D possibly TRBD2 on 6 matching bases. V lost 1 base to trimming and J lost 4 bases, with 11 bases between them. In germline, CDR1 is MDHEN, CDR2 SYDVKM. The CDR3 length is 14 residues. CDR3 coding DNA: TGTGCCAGCAGTTTATCTGCTGGGAGGTACGAGCAGTACTTC. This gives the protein CASSLSAGRYEQYF.

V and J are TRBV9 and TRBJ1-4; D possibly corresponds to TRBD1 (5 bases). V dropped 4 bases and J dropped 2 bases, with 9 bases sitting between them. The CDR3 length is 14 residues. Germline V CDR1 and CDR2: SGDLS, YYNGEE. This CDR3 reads CASSPSGTNEKLFF. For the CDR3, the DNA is TGTGCCAGCAGCCCTTCAGGGACTAATGAAAAACTGTTTTTT.

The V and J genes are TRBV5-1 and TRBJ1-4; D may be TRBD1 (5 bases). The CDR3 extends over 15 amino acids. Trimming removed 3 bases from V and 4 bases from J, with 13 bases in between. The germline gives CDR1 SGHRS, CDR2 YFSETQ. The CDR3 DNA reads TGCGCCAGCAGCTCCGGACGGGGGATTAATGAAAAACTGTTTTTT. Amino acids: CASSSGRGINEKLFF.

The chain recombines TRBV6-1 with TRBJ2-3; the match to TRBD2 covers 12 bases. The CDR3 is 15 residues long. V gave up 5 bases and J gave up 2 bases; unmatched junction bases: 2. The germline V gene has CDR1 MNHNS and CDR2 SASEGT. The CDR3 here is CASSTSGGHTDTQYF. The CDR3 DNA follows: TGTGCCAGCAGTACTAGCGGGGGGCACACAGATACGCAGTATTTT.

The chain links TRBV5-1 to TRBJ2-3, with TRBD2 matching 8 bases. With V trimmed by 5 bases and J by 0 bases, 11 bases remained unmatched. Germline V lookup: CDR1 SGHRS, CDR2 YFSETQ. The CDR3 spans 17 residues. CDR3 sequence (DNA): TGCGCCAGCAGTCCCGGGGGGGCAGGGACGAGCACAGATACGCAGTATTTT. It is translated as CASSPGGAGTSTDTQYF.

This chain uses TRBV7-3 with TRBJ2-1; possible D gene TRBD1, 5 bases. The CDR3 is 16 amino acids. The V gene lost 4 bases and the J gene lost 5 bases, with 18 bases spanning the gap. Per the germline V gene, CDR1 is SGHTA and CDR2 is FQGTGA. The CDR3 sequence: CASSSPRGLNNNEQFF. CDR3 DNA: TGTGCCAGCAGCTCGCCAAGGGGTCTAAATAACAATGAGCAGTTCTTC.

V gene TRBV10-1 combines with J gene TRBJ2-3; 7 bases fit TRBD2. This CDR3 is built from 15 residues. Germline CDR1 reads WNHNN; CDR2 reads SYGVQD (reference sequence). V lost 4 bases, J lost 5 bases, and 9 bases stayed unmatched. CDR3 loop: CASSAGRAEEDTQYF. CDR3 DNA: TGCGCCAGCAGTGCGGGGAGGGCCGAGGAAGATACGCAGTATTTT.

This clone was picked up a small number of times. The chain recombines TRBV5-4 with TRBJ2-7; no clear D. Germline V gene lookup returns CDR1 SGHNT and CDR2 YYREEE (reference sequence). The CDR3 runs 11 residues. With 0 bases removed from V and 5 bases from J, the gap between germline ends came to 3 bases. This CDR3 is CASSLANEQYF. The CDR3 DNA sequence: TGTGCCAGCAGCTTGGCCAACGAGCAGTACTTC.

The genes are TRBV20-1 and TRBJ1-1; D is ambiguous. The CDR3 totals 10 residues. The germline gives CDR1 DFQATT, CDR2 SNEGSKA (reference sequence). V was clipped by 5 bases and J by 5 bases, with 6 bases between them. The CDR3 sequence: CSALRTEAFF. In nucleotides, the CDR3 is TGCAGTGCTCTTCGGACTGAAGCTTTCTTT.